The 4 T cell receptor beta chains listed next were all sequenced from one sample in a study of control samples from healthy donors and cancer patients (dated by TCRdb to about 2020). Library generation was performed with the immunoSEQ multiplex PCR assay. Drawn from immuneACCESS, this table holds only the in-frame rearrangements with V and J called that TCRdb kept. Clones are partly lost; checked studies trace under half to an unresolved V gene and leave the rest unexplained. This sample lists approximately 130,000 clones; 70% to 90% were detected once. In total, the top ten clones hold almost 40% of the sample. The sample consisted of blood. Receptors were obtained from a man in his forties or fifties in good health.

The chain combines TRBV29-1 with TRBJ2-1; 9 bases are a match to TRBD1. Germline assignment: CDR1 SQVTM and CDR2 ANQGSEA. The ends lost 3 bases at V and 5 bases at J; junction bases unmatched: 2. The CDR3 is 13 residues long. Here the CDR3 DNA reads TGCAGCGTTGAGCGGGACAGGGACAATGAGCAGTTCTTC. This translates into CSVERDRDNEQFF.

This chain connects TRBV7-9 to TRBJ2-7; D call uncertain. Between the trimmed V and J ends, which lost 2 bases and 4 bases, there was a span of 6 bases. The CDR3 sequence is 12 residues long. Germline V gives CDR1 SEHNR, CDR2 FQNEAQ (reference sequence). The CDR3 here is CASSLRRYEQYF. The CDR3 region has the DNA TGTGCCAGCAGCTTACGGCGGTACGAGCAGTACTTC.

The CDR3 here is CATQGGPYEQYF. The DNA for the CDR3 is TGTGCCACACAGGGGGGACCCTACGAGCAGTACTTC. This sequence joins TRBV27 and TRBJ2-7; 8 nucleotides line up with TRBD1. V lost 10 bases and J lost 2; bases outside the gene matches: 4. Germline CDR1 and CDR2: MNHEY and SMNVEV (reference sequence). The CDR3 length is 12 residues.

The V and J genes are TRBV25-1 and TRBJ1-3; D is unclear. This CDR3 region has 15 residues. Trimming cost V 0 bases and J 4 bases, with 10 bases left between them. Per germline, CDR1 MGHDK and CDR2 SYGVNS. In DNA form, the CDR3 reads TGTGCCAGCAGTGAATATGGAAGTGGGGGAAACACCATATATTTT. The encoded protein is CASSEYGSGGNTIYF.